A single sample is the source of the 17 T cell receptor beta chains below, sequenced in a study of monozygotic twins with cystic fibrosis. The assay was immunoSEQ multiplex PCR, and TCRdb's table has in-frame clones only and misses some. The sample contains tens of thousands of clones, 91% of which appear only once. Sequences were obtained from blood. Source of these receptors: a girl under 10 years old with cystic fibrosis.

The CDR3 DNA sequence: TGCGCCAGCAGCATGACACCCCTGGCTGGGGAGCTGTTTTTT. It is translated as CASSMTPLAGELFF. The chain recombines TRBV5-1 with TRBJ2-2, with D unresolved. Trimming removed 4 bases at V and 8 bases at J, with 15 bases between. Germline V gene lookup returns CDR1 SGHRS and CDR2 YFSETQ. The CDR3 extends over 14 amino acids.

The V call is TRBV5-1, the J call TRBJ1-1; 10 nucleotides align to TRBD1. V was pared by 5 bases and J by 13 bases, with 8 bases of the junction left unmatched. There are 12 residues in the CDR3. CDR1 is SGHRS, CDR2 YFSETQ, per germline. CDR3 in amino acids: CASRSGTGEGFF. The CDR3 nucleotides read TGCGCCAGCAGATCCGGGACAGGGGAGGGTTTCTTT.

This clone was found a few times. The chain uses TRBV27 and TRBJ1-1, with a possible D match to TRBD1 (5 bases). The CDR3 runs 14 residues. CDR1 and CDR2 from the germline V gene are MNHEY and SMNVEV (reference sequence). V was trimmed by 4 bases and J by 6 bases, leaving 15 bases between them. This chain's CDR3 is CASSYSGLGAEAFF. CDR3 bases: TGTGCCAGCAGTTACTCAGGGTTAGGAGCTGAAGCTTTCTTT.

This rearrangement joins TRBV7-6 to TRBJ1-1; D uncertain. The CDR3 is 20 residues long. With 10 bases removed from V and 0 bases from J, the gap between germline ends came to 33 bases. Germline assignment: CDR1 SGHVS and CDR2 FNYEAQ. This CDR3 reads CATLRRPPSFRFPLNTEAFF. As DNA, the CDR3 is TGTGCCACCTTACGTCGGCCCCCCTCCTTCAGGTTTCCGTTGAACACTGAAGCTTTCTTT. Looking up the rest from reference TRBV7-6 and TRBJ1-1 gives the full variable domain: GAGVSQSPRYKVTKRGQDVALRCDPISGHVSLYWYRQALGQGPEFLTYFNYEAQQDKSGLPNDRFSAERPEGSISTLTIQRTEQRDSAMYRCATLRRPPSFRFPLNTEAFFGQGTRLTVV.

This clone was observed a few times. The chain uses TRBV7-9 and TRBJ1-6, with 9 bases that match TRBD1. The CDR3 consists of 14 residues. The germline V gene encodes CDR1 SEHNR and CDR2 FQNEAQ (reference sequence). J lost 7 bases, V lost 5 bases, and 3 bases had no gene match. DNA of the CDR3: TGTGCCAGCAGCACGGGACAGGGCAATTCACCCCTCCACTTT. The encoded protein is CASSTGQGNSPLHF.

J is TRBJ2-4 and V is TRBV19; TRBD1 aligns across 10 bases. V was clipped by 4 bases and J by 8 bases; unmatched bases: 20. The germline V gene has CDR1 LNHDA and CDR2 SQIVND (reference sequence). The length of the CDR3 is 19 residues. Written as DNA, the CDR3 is TGTGCCAGTAGTACCTACCCTTTCGGACAGGGGGGTTTAGGAGACATTCAGTACTTC. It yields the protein CASSTYPFGQGGLGDIQYF. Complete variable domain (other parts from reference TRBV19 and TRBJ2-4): DGGITQSPKYLFRKEGQNVTLSCEQNLNHDAMYWYRQDPGQGLRLIYYSQIVNDFQKGDIAEGYSVSREKKESFPLTVTSAQKNPTAFYLCASSTYPFGQGGLGDIQYFGAGTRLSVL.

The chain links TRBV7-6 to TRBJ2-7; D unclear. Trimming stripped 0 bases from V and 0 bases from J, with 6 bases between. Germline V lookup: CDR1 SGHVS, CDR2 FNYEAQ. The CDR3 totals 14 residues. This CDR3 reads CASSLAGNSYEQYF. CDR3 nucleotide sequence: TGTGCCAGCAGCTTAGCAGGGAACTCCTACGAGCAGTACTTC.

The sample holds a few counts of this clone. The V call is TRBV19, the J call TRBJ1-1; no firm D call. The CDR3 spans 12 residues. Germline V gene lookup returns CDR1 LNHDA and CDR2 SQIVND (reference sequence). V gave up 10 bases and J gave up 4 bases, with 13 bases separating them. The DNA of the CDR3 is TGTGCCACCCAAATGGGGAGCACTGAAGCTTTCTTT. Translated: CATQMGSTEAFF. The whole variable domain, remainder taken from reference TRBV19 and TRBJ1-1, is DGGITQSPKYLFRKEGQNVTLSCEQNLNHDAMYWYRQDPGQGLRLIYYSQIVNDFQKGDIAEGYSVSREKKESFPLTVTSAQKNPTAFYLCATQMGSTEAFFGQGTRLTVV.

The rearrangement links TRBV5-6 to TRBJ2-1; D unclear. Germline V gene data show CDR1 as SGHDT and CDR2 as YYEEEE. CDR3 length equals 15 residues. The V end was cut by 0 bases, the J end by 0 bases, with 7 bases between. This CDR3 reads CASSLVQSSYNEQFF. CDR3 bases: TGTGCCAGCAGCTTGGTTCAGAGCTCCTACAATGAGCAGTTCTTC.

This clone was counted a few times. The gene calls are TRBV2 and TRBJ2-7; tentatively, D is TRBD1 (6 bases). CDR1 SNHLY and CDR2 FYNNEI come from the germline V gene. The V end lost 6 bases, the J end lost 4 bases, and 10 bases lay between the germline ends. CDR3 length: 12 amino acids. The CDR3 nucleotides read TGTGCCAGCAGACAGGGAAGGTACGAGCAGTACTTC. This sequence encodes CASRQGRYEQYF.

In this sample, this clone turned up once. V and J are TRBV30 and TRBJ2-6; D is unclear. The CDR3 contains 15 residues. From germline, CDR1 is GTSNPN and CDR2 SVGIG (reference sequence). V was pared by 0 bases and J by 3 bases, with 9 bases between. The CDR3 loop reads CAWSVLSRGANVLTF. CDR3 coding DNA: TGTGCCTGGAGTGTACTCTCCCGTGGGGCCAACGTCCTGACTTTC.

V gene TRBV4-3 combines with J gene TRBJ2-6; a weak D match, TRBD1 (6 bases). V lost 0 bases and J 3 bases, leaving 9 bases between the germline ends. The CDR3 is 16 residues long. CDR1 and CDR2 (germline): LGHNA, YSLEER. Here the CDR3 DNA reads TGCGCCAGCAGCCAAGAGGTACAGGGTGGGGCCAACGTCCTGACTTTC. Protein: CASSQEVQGGANVLTF.

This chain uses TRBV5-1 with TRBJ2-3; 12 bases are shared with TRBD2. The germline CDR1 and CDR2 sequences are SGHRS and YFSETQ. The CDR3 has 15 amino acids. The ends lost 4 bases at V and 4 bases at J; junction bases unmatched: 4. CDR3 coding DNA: TGCGCCAGCAGCATCACTAGCGGGGGGCCAGATACGCAGTATTTT. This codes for CASSITSGGPDTQYF.

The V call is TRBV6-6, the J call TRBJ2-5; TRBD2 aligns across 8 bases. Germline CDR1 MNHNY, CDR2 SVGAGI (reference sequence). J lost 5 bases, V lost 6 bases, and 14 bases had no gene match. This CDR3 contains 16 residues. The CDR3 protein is CASRFPSSGGAETQYF. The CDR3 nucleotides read TGTGCCAGCAGATTCCCTTCTTCGGGGGGGGCGGAGACCCAGTACTTC.

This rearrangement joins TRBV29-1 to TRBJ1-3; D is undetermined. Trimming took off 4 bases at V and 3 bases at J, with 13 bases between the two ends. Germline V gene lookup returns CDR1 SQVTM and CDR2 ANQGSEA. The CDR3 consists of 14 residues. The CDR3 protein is CSVADNHGGNTIYF. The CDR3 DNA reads TGCAGCGTTGCTGACAATCATGGTGGAAACACCATATATTTT. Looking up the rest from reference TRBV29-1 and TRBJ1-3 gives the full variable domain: SAVISQKPSRDICQRGTSLTIQCQVDSQVTMMFWYRQQPGQSLTLIATANQGSEATYESGFVIDKFPISRPNLTFSTLTVSNMSPEDSSIYLCSVADNHGGNTIYFGEGSWLTVV.

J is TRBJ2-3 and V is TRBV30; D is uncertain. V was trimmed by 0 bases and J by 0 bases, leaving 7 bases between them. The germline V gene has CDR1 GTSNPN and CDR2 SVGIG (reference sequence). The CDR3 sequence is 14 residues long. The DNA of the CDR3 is TGTGCCTGGAGTGTATTAAGGAGCACAGATACGCAGTATTTT. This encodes CAWSVLRSTDTQYF.

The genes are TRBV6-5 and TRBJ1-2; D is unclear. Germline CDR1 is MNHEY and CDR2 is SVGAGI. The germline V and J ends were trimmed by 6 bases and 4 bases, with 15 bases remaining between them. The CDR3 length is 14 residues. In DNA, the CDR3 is TGTGCCAGCAGACAACATAGAGGAGGCTATGGCTACACCTTC. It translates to CASRQHRGGYGYTF.